This TCR beta chain stems from a study of T-cell memory formation after mild COVID-19. CDR1 KGHDR and CDR2 SFDVKD come from the germline V gene. Trimming took 7 bases from V and 9 from J, leaving 12 bases between them. The CDR3 runs 12 residues. TCRdb called the 5' RACE reads again in MiXCR, with one record for every CDR3 protein. Of about 350,000 distinct CDR3 sequences in the sample, 28% were seen once. Input material: PBMCs or a T cell subset sorted from them (not recorded which). The clonotype was recovered from an adult woman who had mild COVID-19 (a few samples of this study predate the infection). Cell type and time point are not known. This chain links TRBV24-1 with TRBJ2-1, with D maybe TRBD2 (6 bases). CDR3 region: CATSELAGEQFF. DNA of the CDR3: TGTGCCACCAGCGAACTAGCTGGTGAGCAGTTCTTC.